This entry features one T cell receptor beta chain sequence. The data were obtained in a study of T cells in Graves' hyperthyroidism and ophthalmopathy. The CDR3 length is 16 residues. Germline CDR1 is MGHRA and CDR2 is YSYEKL. V was shortened by 1 base and J by 9 bases, with 18 bases between the two germline ends. Using RNA transcripts as the source, TCR beta CDR3 regions were amplified. TCR CDR3 regions were first amplified by RT-PCR with HTBI primers. TCRdb re-called the multiplex PCR reads through MiXCR, storing one row per CDR3 protein. The sample contains about 640,000 distinct CDR3 sequences, around 20% of which appear only once.

The sample comprised blood. The gene calls are TRBV4-1 and TRBJ2-2; no reliable D call. This TCR was recovered from a young man with Graves' ophthalmopathy. Written as DNA, the CDR3 is TGCGCCAGCAGCCAAGGGCCTACGAGATCGATTTGGGAGCTGTTTTTT. It specifies CASSQGPTRSIWELFF.